The rows below give T cell receptor beta chains drawn from one sample of a study of Ad26.COV2.S vaccination and SARS-CoV-2 variants. Here immunoSEQ multiplex PCR was the method, and the copy in TCRdb shows in-frame clones only, minus some. The table shows about 410,000 clones, with approximately 91% occurring only once. The starting material was peripheral blood, obtained in a trial of Ad26.COV2.S vaccine versus placebo. The receptors here all came from a person between 18 and 59 years old who received the Ad26.COV2.S COVID-19 vaccine or a placebo. CDR3s include the opening cysteine and the closing phenylalanine or tryptophan. The order of the fields is J gene, D gene, clone size, V gene, CDR3 protein, CDR3 DNA. A D gene is named only where the DNA matches it firmly. A clone size is listed for some rows: how often the clone was seen (once, few, many), or a class if it is expanded.

>TRBJ1-1|TRBD1|NA|TRBV29-1
CSAGTGKAFF
TGCAGCGCCGGGACAGGGAAAGCTTTCTTT
>TRBJ1-2|NA|NA|TRBV3-1/TRBV3-2
CASSQESGRYGYTF
TGTGCCAGCAGCCAAGAATCGGGGCGCTATGGCTACACCTTC
>TRBJ2-3|TRBD2|NA|TRBV7-2
CASSLLAGGQDTQYF
TGTGCCAGCAGCTTACTAGCGGGGGGCCAAGATACGCAGTATTTT
>TRBJ2-1|NA|NA|TRBV20-1
CSARVWDEQFF
TGCAGTGCTAGAGTCTGGGATGAGCAGTTCTTC
>TRBJ1-6|NA|once|TRBV6-6
CASSYSQSSYNSPLHF
TGTGCCAGCAGTTACTCTCAGAGCTCCTATAATTCACCCCTCCACTTT
>TRBJ1-1|NA|NA|TRBV12-3/TRBV12-4
CALSPPEAFF
TGTGCCCTCTCACCCCCTGAAGCTTTCTTT
>TRBJ2-7|NA|NA|TRBV4-3
CASSQGASPTNEQYF
TGCGCCAGCAGCCAAGGCGCCAGTCCCACTAACGAGCAGTACTTC
>TRBJ2-5|NA|NA|TRBV7-6
CASSWQRGGWAQYF
TGTGCCAGCAGCTGGCAGAGGGGGGGCTGGGCCCAGTACTTC
>TRBJ1-6|TRBD1|NA|TRBV5-4
CASSLSGTGGKPLHF
TGTGCCAGCAGCCTGTCCGGGACAGGGGGCAAACCCCTCCACTTT
>TRBJ1-2|TRBD1|NA|TRBV10-3
CAISEGAGGNYGYTF
TGTGCCATCAGTGAGGGGGCAGGGGGAAACTATGGCTACACCTTC
>TRBJ1-1|NA|NA|TRBV6-1
CASSESQISPMNTEAFF
TGTGCCAGCAGTGAATCCCAAATCTCCCCCATGAACACTGAAGCTTTCTTT
>TRBJ2-3|NA|NA|TRBV7-9
CASSLEGAVTDTQYF
TGTGCCAGCAGCTTGGAGGGGGCCGTCACAGATACGCAGTATTTT
>TRBJ1-1|TRBD1|NA|TRBV18
CASSYDRDAEAFF
TGTGCCAGCTCCTACGACAGGGATGCTGAAGCTTTCTTT
>TRBJ2-5|NA|NA|TRBV5-4
CASSPRAQETQYF
TGTGCCAGCAGCCCGCGGGCCCAAGAGACCCAGTACTTC
>TRBJ2-1|NA|NA|TRBV29-1
CSVVGELPSYNEQFF
TGCAGCGTTGTGGGCGAGCTTCCCTCCTACAATGAGCAGTTCTTC
>TRBJ1-1|NA|NA|TRBV5-1
CASSLIVGGEAFF
TGCGCCAGCAGCTTGATAGTGGGCGGGGAAGCTTTCTTT
>TRBJ2-1|NA|NA|TRBV4-1
CASSQVASVGPGGNEQFF
TGCGCCAGCAGCCAAGTTGCCTCCGTTGGGCCCGGGGGCAATGAGCAGTTCTTC
>TRBJ1-2|TRBD1|NA|TRBV7-2
CASSFGTGGFGYTF
TGTGCCAGCAGCTTTGGGACAGGGGGGTTTGGCTACACCTTC
>TRBJ2-1|NA|NA|TRBV6-5
CASSYGTPYNEQFF
TGTGCCAGCAGTTATGGGACACCTTACAATGAGCAGTTCTTC